The 2 T cell receptor beta chains below were found in one sample sequenced in a study of preoperative IRX-2 immunotherapy in early breast cancer. This sample's treatment: preoperative locoregional IRX-2 cytokine immunotherapy. This table comes from immunoSEQ multiplex PCR, and its TCRdb copy is limited to in-frame clones, with some not included. The sample comprises some 99,000 clones, 75% to 90% of which are singletons, and approximately 2% rests with the top ten. Sequencing used tumor tissue, obtained after IRX-2 immunotherapy. These receptors were collected from a human donor with breast cancer.

The chain employs TRBV11-3 and TRBJ2-7; 9 bases are a match to TRBD1. This CDR3 is 18 amino acids long. The J segment lost 0 bases and the V segment lost 5 bases, leaving 14 bases of the junction unmatched. Looked up from germline, CDR1 is SGHNT and CDR2 is YENEEA. The CDR3: CASSEYRGPIPSSYEQYF. The CDR3 DNA follows: TGTGCCAGCAGCGAGTACAGGGGGCCAATCCCTAGCTCCTACGAGCAGTACTTC.

V and J are TRBV5-1 and TRBJ1-6, with D perhaps matching TRBD1 (6 bases). V lost 0 bases to trimming and J lost 5 bases, with 9 bases between them. Germline V gene sequence: CDR1 SGHRS, CDR2 YFSETQ. The CDR3 covers 15 residues. In DNA, the CDR3 is TGCGCCAGCAGCTTGGTCCCAGGGGATAATTCACCCCTCCACTTT. Amino acids: CASSLVPGDNSPLHF.